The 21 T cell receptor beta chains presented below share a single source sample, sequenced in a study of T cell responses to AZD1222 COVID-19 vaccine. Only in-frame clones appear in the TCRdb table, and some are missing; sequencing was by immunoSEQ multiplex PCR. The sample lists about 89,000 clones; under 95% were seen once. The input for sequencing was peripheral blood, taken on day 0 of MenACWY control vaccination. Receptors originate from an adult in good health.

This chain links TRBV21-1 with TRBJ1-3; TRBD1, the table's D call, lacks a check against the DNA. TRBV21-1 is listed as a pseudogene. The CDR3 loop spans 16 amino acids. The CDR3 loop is CASSKETGCSGNTIYF. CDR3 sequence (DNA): TGTGCCAGCAGCAAAGAGACAGGGTGCTCTGGAAACACCATATATTTT.

CDR3 coding DNA: TGTGCCAGCAGTTTAGATTTTCGGACAATCGAAGCTTTCTTT. The encoded protein is CASSLDFRTIEAFF. The rearrangement joins TRBV27 to TRBJ1-1; D might be TRBD1 (5 bases). The CDR3 contains 14 residues. Between the trimmed V and J ends, which lost 2 bases and 8 bases, there was a span of 15 bases. Germline lookup yields CDR1 MNHEY and CDR2 SMNVEV (reference sequence).

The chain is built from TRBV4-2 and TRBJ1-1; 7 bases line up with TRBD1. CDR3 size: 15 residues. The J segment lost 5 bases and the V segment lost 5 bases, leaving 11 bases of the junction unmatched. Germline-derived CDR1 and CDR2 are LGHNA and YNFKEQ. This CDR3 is CASSESTGVRTEAFF. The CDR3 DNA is TGTGCCAGCAGCGAGTCAACAGGGGTGAGGACTGAAGCTTTCTTT.

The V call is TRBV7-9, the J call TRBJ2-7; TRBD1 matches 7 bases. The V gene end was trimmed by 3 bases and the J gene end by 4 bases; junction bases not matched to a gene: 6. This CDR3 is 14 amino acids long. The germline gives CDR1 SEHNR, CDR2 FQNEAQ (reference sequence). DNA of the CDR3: TGTGCCAGCAGCTTGAACAGGGGAGTATACGAGCAGTACTTC. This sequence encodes CASSLNRGVYEQYF.

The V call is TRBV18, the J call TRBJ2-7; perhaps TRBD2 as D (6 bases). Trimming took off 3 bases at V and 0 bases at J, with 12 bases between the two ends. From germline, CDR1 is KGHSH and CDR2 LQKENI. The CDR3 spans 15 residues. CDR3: CASSPTRGSSYEQYF. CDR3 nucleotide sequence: TGTGCCAGCTCACCGACGCGGGGCAGCTCCTACGAGCAGTACTTC. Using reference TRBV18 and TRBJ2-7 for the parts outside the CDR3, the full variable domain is NAGVMQNPRHLVRRRGQEARLRCSPMKGHSHVYWYRQLPEEGLKFMVYLQKENIIDESGMPKERFSAEFPKEGPSILRIQQVVRGDSAAYFCASSPTRGSSYEQYFGPGTRLTVT.

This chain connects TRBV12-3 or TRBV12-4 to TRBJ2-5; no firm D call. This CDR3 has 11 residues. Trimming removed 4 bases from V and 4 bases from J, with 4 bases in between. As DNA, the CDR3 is TGTGCCAGCAGTTCCGTAGAGACCCAGTACTTC. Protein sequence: CASSSVETQYF.

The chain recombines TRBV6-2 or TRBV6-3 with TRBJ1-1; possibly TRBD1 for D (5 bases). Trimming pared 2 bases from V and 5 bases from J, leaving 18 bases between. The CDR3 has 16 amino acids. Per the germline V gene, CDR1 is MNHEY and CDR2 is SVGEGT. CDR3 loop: CASSYGETGVRTEAFF. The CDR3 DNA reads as TGTGCCAGCAGTTACGGGGAAACAGGAGTAAGGACTGAAGCTTTCTTT.

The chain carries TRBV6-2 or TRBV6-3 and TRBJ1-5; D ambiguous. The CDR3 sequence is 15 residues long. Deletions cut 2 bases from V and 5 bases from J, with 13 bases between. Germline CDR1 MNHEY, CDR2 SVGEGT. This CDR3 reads CASSYPPKGHQPQHF. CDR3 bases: TGTGCCAGCAGTTACCCGCCTAAGGGTCATCAGCCCCAGCATTTT.

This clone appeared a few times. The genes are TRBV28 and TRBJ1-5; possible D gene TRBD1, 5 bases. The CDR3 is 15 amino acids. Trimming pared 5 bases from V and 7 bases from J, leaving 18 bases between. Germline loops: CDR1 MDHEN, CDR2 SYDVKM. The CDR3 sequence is CASSGQDAGDQPQHF. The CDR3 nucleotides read TGTGCCAGCAGTGGTCAGGACGCGGGGGACCAGCCCCAGCATTTT.

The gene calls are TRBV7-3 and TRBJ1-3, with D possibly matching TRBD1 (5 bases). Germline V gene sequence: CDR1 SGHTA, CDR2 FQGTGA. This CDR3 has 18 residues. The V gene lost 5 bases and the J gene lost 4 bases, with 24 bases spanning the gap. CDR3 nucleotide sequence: TGTGCCAGCAGCCCCATGGGGCGGGGACGGCTGGCAGGAAACACCATATATTTT. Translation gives CASSPMGRGRLAGNTIYF.

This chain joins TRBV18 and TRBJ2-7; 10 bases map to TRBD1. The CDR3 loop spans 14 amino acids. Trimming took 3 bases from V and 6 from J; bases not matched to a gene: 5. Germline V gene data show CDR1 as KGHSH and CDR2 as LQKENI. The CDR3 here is CASSPWDRGSEQYF. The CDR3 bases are TGTGCCAGCTCACCGTGGGACAGGGGATCCGAGCAGTACTTC.

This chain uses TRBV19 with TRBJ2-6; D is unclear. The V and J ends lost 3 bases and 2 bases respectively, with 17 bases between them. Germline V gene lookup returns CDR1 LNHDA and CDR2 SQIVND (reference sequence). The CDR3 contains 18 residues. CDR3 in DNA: TGTGCCAGTAGTATCCCCTACCCAGCCGTCCCTGGGGCCAACGTCCTGACTTTC. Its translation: CASSIPYPAVPGANVLTF. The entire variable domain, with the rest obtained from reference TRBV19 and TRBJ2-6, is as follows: DGGITQSPKYLFRKEGQNVTLSCEQNLNHDAMYWYRQDPGQGLRLIYYSQIVNDFQKGDIAEGYSVSREKKESFPLTVTSAQKNPTAFYLCASSIPYPAVPGANVLTFGAGSRLTVL.

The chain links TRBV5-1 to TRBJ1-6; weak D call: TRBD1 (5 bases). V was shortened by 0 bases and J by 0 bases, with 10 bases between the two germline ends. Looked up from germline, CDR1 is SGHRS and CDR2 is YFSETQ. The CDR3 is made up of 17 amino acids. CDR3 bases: TGCGCCAGCAGCTTGGGGGACGGTAACTCCTATAATTCACCCCTCCACTTT. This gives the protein CASSLGDGNSYNSPLHF.

The CDR3 region has the DNA TGTGCCAGCAGCCCGGGGACAGGGAGTGCAGAAAAACTGTTTTTT. This translates into CASSPGTGSAEKLFF. The rearrangement uses TRBV6-5 and TRBJ1-4; TRBD1 matches at 9 bases. The V segment lost 6 bases and the J segment 8 bases; nucleotides outside the gene matches: 10. CDR1 is MNHEY and CDR2 is SVGAGI in the germline V gene. CDR3 length: 15 amino acids.

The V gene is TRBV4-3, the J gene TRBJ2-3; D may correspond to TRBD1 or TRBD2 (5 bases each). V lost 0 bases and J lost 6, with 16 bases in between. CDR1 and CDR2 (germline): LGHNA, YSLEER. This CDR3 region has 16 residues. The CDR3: CASSQDQGDLGDTQYF. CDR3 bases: TGCGCCAGCAGCCAAGATCAAGGGGACCTTGGGGATACGCAGTATTTT.

CDR3 amino acids: CASHFWQGGQETQYF. CDR3 bases: TGTGCCAGCCACTTCTGGCAGGGGGGCCAAGAGACCCAGTACTTC. The gene calls are TRBV21-1 and TRBJ2-5; TRBD1 is taken as the D call from the table, unchecked against the DNA. TRBV21-1 is a known pseudogene. This CDR3 contains 15 residues.

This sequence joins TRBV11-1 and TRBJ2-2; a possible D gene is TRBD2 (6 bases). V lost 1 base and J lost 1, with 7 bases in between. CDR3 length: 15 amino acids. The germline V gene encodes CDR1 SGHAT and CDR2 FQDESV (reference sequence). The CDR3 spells CASSLVRENTGELFF. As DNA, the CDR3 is TGTGCCAGCAGCTTAGTGCGGGAGAACACCGGGGAGCTGTTTTTT. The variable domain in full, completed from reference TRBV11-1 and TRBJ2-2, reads EAEVAQSPRYKITEKSQAVAFWCDPISGHATLYWYRQILGQGPELLVQFQDESVVDDSQLPKDRFSAERLKGVDSTLKIQPAELGDSAMYLCASSLVRENTGELFFGEGSRLTVL.

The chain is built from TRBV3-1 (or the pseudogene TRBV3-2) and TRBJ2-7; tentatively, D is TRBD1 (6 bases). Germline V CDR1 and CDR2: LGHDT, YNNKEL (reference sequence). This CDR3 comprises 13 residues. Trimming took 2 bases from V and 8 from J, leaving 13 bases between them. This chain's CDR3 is CASSQLQGFKQYF. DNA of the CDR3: TGTGCCAGCAGCCAATTACAGGGTTTCAAGCAGTACTTC.

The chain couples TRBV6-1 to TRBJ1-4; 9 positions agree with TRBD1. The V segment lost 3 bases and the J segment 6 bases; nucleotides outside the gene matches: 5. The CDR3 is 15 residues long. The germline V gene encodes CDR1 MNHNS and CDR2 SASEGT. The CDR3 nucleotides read TGTGCCAGCAGTGAGGGGGACAGGGATGATGAAAAACTGTTTTTT. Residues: CASSEGDRDDEKLFF.

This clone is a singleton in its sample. The CDR3 loop reads CASSVTNAENTIYF. The CDR3, as DNA: TGTGCCAGCTCCGTGACAAATGCGGAAAACACCATATATTTT. The chain employs TRBV2 and TRBJ1-3; no definite D call. V was clipped by 8 bases and J by 6 bases, with 17 bases between them. The CDR3 loop spans 14 amino acids. Per germline, CDR1 SNHLY and CDR2 FYNNEI.

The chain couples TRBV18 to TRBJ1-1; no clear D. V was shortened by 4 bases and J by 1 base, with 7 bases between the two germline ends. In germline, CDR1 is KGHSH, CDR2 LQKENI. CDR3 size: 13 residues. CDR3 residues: CASSLKENTEAFF. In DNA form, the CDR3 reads TGTGCCAGCTCACTCAAGGAGAACACTGAAGCTTTCTTT.